The text below deals with one T cell receptor (beta chain). Profiling relied on immunoSEQ multiplex PCR, and the TCRdb table lists in-frame clones only, not all of them. The table has 160,000 or so clones, 65% to 90% seen once. This sample stems from a study of blood T cell repertoires in COVID-19. The CDR3 has 14 amino acids. Trimming cost V 2 bases and J 3 bases, with 11 bases left between them. Germline V gene data show CDR1 as MNHNY and CDR2 as SVGAGI (reference sequence). The chain is built from TRBV6-6 and TRBJ2-7; the D is unclear. This sequence was found in a human donor in a cohort sampled during active COVID-19. Sequencing was carried out using peripheral blood. CDR3 region: CASSYLGSYYEQYF. The DNA of the CDR3 is TGTGCCAGCAGTTACCTGGGCAGCTACTACGAGCAGTACTTC.